This is a list of T cell receptor beta chains from one sample in a study of cytomegalovirus exposure and HLA in healthy donors. TCRdb keeps only in-frame clones here, not all; method: immunoSEQ multiplex PCR. The sample yields some 170,000 clones, approximately 77% seen once. The sequencing input was PBMCs. These TCRs come from a man aged 30-40 years in good health and CMV-seropositive. CDR3s include the opening cysteine and the closing phenylalanine or tryptophan. D genes are given only for firm matches. Size is stated for part of the rows, as once, few or many counts, or as a class when the clone is expanded.

J: TRBJ2-7; D: TRBD1; size: once; V: TRBV5-1; DNA: TGCGCCAGCAGCTTCCGGACAGGGTCATCCTACGAGCAGTACTTC; CDR3: CASSFRTGSSYEQYF
J: TRBJ2-1; D: TRBD1; size: .; V: TRBV6-5; DNA: TGTGCCAGCAGGGAGACAAGGGGGCTCAATGAGCAGTTCTTC; CDR3: CASRETRGLNEQFF
J: TRBJ1-4; D: .; size: .; V: TRBV5-1; DNA: TGCGCCAGCAGCCCCATCCCTCGGGGGGCGCATATTGAAAAACTGTTTTTT; CDR3: CASSPIPRGAHIEKLFF
J: TRBJ2-2; D: TRBD2; size: .; V: TRBV10-3; DNA: TGTGCCATCAGTGGACTAGCGGGGGCCCTATCGAACACCGGGGAGCTGTTTTTT; CDR3: CAISGLAGALSNTGELFF
J: TRBJ1-4; D: .; size: .; V: TRBV27; DNA: TGTGCCAGCAGTTTACAGGTTTTGGGAAAACTGTTTTTT; CDR3: CASSLQVLGKLFF
J: TRBJ1-5; D: TRBD1; size: .; V: TRBV6-5; DNA: TGTGCCAGCAGGATGACAGGGGGCAATCAGCCCCAGCATTTT; CDR3: CASRMTGGNQPQHF
J: TRBJ2-1; D: TRBD2; size: once; V: TRBV29-1; DNA: TGCAGCGTTGGCCCCTCAAGCGGGGGATTGAATGAGCAGTTCTTC; CDR3: CSVGPSSGGLNEQFF
J: TRBJ2-5; D: .; size: few; V: TRBV28; DNA: TGTGCCAGCAGTGGCGGACAGACTCAAGAGACCCAGTACTTC; CDR3: CASSGGQTQETQYF
J: TRBJ2-7; D: TRBD2; size: few; V: TRBV7-9; DNA: TGTGCCAGCAGCTTATTGGCGGGGGAGAACTACGAGCAGTACTTC; CDR3: CASSLLAGENYEQYF
J: TRBJ1-6; D: .; size: .; V: TRBV4-3; DNA: TGCGCCAGCAGCCCGAGCCAGGGGTGGAGGTCACCCCTCCACTTT; CDR3: CASSPSQGWRSPLHF
J: TRBJ1-5; D: TRBD1; size: few; V: TRBV6-1; DNA: TGTGCCAGCACGCCTACAGGGGGCAATCAGCCCCAGCATTTT; CDR3: CASTPTGGNQPQHF
J: TRBJ1-6; D: .; size: .; V: TRBV9; DNA: TGTGCCAGCAGCCCCGGACATGTCTATAATTCACCCCTCCACTTT; CDR3: CASSPGHVYNSPLHF
J: TRBJ2-3; D: .; size: .; V: TRBV2; DNA: TGTGCCAGCAGTAGTGCAGGAACAGATACGCAGTATTTT; CDR3: CASSSAGTDTQYF
J: TRBJ2-3; D: .; size: .; V: TRBV30; DNA: TGTGCCTGGAGGACCGCCCTGGGGCAGGAGTTGACAGATACGCAGTATTTT; CDR3: CAWRTALGQELTDTQYF
J: TRBJ1-5; D: .; size: .; V: TRBV5-5; DNA: TGTGCCAGCAGCCCTGAATCCGGCGACAGGACTAATCAGCCCCAGCATTTT; CDR3: CASSPESGDRTNQPQHF
J: TRBJ2-2; D: .; size: .; V: TRBV21-1; DNA: TGTGCCAGCAGCGAAACAGGGGCCGGGGAGCTGTTTTTT; CDR3: CASSETGAGELFF
J: TRBJ1-1; D: .; size: .; V: TRBV7-9; DNA: TGTTCCAGCAGCGGGGGGTCGGCTGAAGCTTTCTTT; CDR3: CSSSGGSAEAFF
J: TRBJ2-5; D: TRBD2; size: .; V: TRBV11-2; DNA: TGTGCCAGCAGCTTAAACAGCGGGGGGACCCAAGAGACCCAGTACTTC; CDR3: CASSLNSGGTQETQYF
J: TRBJ2-5; D: .; size: .; V: TRBV14; DNA: TGTGCCAGCAGCCAAGTTCCCAGGGGCGGTCAAGAGACCCAGTACTTC; CDR3: CASSQVPRGGQETQYF
J: TRBJ2-3; D: .; size: .; V: TRBV6-1; DNA: TGTGCCAGCAGTGAACAACAGGGAACAGATACGCAGTATTTT; CDR3: CASSEQQGTDTQYF
J: TRBJ1-2; D: .; size: .; V: TRBV6-1; DNA: TGTGCCAGCAGTGAGGGGACTTCAGCTAACTATGGCTACACCTTC; CDR3: CASSEGTSANYGYTF
J: TRBJ1-1; D: .; size: .; V: TRBV6-1; DNA: TGTGCCAGCAGCGACCGGACAGCCGTGAACACTGAAGCTTTCTTT; CDR3: CASSDRTAVNTEAFF
J: TRBJ2-7; D: .; size: once; V: TRBV7-2; DNA: TGTGCCAGCAGCTTAAGAGTTGAGGCCTACGAGCAGTACTTC; CDR3: CASSLRVEAYEQYF
J: TRBJ2-7; D: .; size: .; V: TRBV11-2; DNA: TGTGCCAGCAGCTTACAGACGACGACAGGTTTC; CDR3: CASSLQTTTGF
J: TRBJ2-7; D: .; size: .; V: TRBV14; DNA: TGTGCCAGCAGCCAAGAAAACAGGGTCCACGAGCAGTACTTC; CDR3: CASSQENRVHEQYF
J: TRBJ2-2; D: .; size: .; V: TRBV28; DNA: TGTGCCAGCGAACGGGGAGTCACCGGGGAGCTGTTTTTT; CDR3: CASERGVTGELFF
J: TRBJ1-2; D: .; size: .; V: TRBV29-1; DNA: TGCAGCGTTGATAAATACACCGCTAACTATGGCTACACCTTC; CDR3: CSVDKYTANYGYTF
J: TRBJ1-5; D: .; size: .; V: TRBV27; DNA: TGTGCCAGCAGTCGGGGTTGGAGCAATCAGCCCCAGCATTTT; CDR3: CASSRGWSNQPQHF
J: TRBJ1-5; D: .; size: .; V: TRBV28; DNA: TGTGCCAGCAGATCTGGGACACTCTATCAAAAGCCCCAGCATTTT; CDR3: CASRSGTLYQKPQHF
J: TRBJ2-2; D: .; size: .; V: TRBV9; DNA: TGTGCCAGCAGCGGGGCAGGGTTCCCCGGGGAGCTGTTTTTT; CDR3: CASSGAGFPGELFF
J: TRBJ2-7; D: TRBD1; size: .; V: TRBV6-5; DNA: TGTGCCAGCGGTAACAGGGGGATGGGCTACGAGCAGTACTTC; CDR3: CASGNRGMGYEQYF
J: TRBJ2-7; D: .; size: once; V: TRBV5-1; DNA: TGCGCCAGCAGCTCCAACCCAGAATACTCCTACGAGCAGTACTTC; CDR3: CASSSNPEYSYEQYF
J: TRBJ2-7; D: TRBD1; size: .; V: TRBV7-9; DNA: TGTGCCAGCAGCACCTCTGGACAGGGATTCGAGCAGTACTTC; CDR3: CASSTSGQGFEQYF
J: TRBJ2-4; D: .; size: .; V: TRBV2; DNA: TGTGCCAGCAAGCAGGGATTAGCCAAAAACATTCAGTACTTC; CDR3: CASKQGLAKNIQYF
J: TRBJ1-2; D: .; size: .; V: TRBV19; DNA: TGTGCCAGTAGTAACCCCGACAGTGATTATGGCTACACCTTC; CDR3: CASSNPDSDYGYTF
J: TRBJ1-5; D: .; size: .; V: TRBV7-2; DNA: TGTGCCAGCAGCTCAACGGGGAACAATCAGCCCCAGCATTTT; CDR3: CASSSTGNNQPQHF
J: TRBJ2-4; D: TRBD2; size: .; V: TRBV7-2; DNA: TGTGCCAGCATGACGGGGGGGCCTGGCAAAAACATTCAGTACTTC; CDR3: CASMTGGPGKNIQYF
J: TRBJ2-2; D: .; size: .; V: TRBV25-1; DNA: TGTGCCAGCAGTCTCAGGGAACAGGGGGAGCTGTTTTTT; CDR3: CASSLREQGELFF
J: TRBJ1-1; D: TRBD1; size: .; V: TRBV10-3; DNA: TGTGCCATCAGGGGACAGGGCAACACTGAAGCTTTCTTT; CDR3: CAIRGQGNTEAFF
J: TRBJ2-5; D: TRBD2; size: .; V: TRBV18; DNA: TGTGCCAGCTCACGGAAACCGGGAGGGGGAGAGACCCAGTACTTC; CDR3: CASSRKPGGGETQYF
J: TRBJ2-7; D: .; size: .; V: TRBV28; DNA: TGTGCCAGCAGTATCGACACGAGCTCCTACGAGCAGTACTTC; CDR3: CASSIDTSSYEQYF
J: TRBJ2-1; D: .; size: few; V: TRBV11-2; DNA: TGTGCCAGCAGCACAGCCGGGAACTACAATGAGCAGTTCTTC; CDR3: CASSTAGNYNEQFF
J: TRBJ2-7; D: .; size: .; V: TRBV9; DNA: TGCGCCAGCAGCCTTTTCAGCCTCGAGGACGAGCAGTACTTC; CDR3: CASSLFSLEDEQYF
J: TRBJ1-3; D: .; size: few; V: TRBV4-1; DNA: TGCGCCAGCAGCCAAGAAGGGGCATTCGTCTCTGGAAACACCATATATTTT; CDR3: CASSQEGAFVSGNTIYF
J: TRBJ2-7; D: .; size: .; V: TRBV5-1; DNA: TGCGCCAGCAGCTTGGGAGGGAACTCCTACGAGCAGTACTTC; CDR3: CASSLGGNSYEQYF
J: TRBJ2-7; D: TRBD1; size: .; V: TRBV5-6; DNA: TGTGCCAGCAGCTTGGGGGACAGGGTGCCCGAGCAGTACTTC; CDR3: CASSLGDRVPEQYF
J: TRBJ2-2; D: .; size: .; V: TRBV23-1; DNA: TGCGCCAGCAGTCAATTCCTCCGACAGGAAGAAGGGACGAACACCGGGGAGCTGTTTTTT; CDR3: CASSQFLRQEEGTNTGELFF
J: TRBJ1-4; D: .; size: .; V: TRBV11-3; DNA: TGTGCCAGCAGCTTCCCACAAGCCATCCTCAGGGGTGTTAATGAAAAACTGTTTTTT; CDR3: CASSFPQAILRGVNEKLFF
J: TRBJ2-7; D: TRBD2; size: .; V: TRBV4-1; DNA: TGCGCCAGCAGCCTCAGCGGGGACGAGCAGTACTTC; CDR3: CASSLSGDEQYF
J: TRBJ1-6; D: .; size: .; V: TRBV11-2; DNA: TGTGCCAGCAGACTCAGGGGAAGTTCACCCCTCCACTTT; CDR3: CASRLRGSSPLHF
J: TRBJ2-5; D: .; size: .; V: TRBV2; DNA: TGTGCCAGCAGCACAGGACCCCAAGAGACCCAGTACTTC; CDR3: CASSTGPQETQYF
J: TRBJ2-1; D: TRBD1; size: .; V: TRBV9; DNA: TGTGCCAGCAGCGGAATACAGGGGGCTCACAATAAGCAGTTCTTC; CDR3: CASSGIQGAHNKQFF
J: TRBJ2-7; D: TRBD2; size: .; V: TRBV7-2; DNA: TGTGCCAGCAGCTTGGTAGCGGGGGGGTTGGCTTACGAGCAGTACTTC; CDR3: CASSLVAGGLAYEQYF
J: TRBJ2-3; D: .; size: .; V: TRBV27; DNA: TGTGCCAGCAGTTTACGAGCAGATACGCAGTATTTT; CDR3: CASSLRADTQYF
J: TRBJ2-5; D: TRBD2; size: .; V: TRBV5-4; DNA: TGTGCCAGCAGCCGTAGCGGGAGGATTCAAGAGACCCAGTACTTC; CDR3: CASSRSGRIQETQYF
J: TRBJ1-5; D: TRBD1; size: once; V: TRBV4-1; DNA: TGCGCCAGCAGTGACAGGGTTCTCAATCAGCCCCAGCATTTT; CDR3: CASSDRVLNQPQHF
J: TRBJ2-7; D: .; size: .; V: TRBV7-2; DNA: TGTGCCAGCAGCTCGTACTACGAGCAGTACTTC; CDR3: CASSSYYEQYF
J: TRBJ2-7; D: TRBD1; size: .; V: TRBV25-1; DNA: TGTGCCAGCAGTGAATATCGTCCAGGGGGTACCTACTACGAGCAGTACTTC; CDR3: CASSEYRPGGTYYEQYF
J: TRBJ2-1; D: TRBD2; size: .; V: TRBV7-6; DNA: TGTGCCAGCAGCCCGGGACTAGCGGGCTACAATGAGCAGTTCTTC; CDR3: CASSPGLAGYNEQFF